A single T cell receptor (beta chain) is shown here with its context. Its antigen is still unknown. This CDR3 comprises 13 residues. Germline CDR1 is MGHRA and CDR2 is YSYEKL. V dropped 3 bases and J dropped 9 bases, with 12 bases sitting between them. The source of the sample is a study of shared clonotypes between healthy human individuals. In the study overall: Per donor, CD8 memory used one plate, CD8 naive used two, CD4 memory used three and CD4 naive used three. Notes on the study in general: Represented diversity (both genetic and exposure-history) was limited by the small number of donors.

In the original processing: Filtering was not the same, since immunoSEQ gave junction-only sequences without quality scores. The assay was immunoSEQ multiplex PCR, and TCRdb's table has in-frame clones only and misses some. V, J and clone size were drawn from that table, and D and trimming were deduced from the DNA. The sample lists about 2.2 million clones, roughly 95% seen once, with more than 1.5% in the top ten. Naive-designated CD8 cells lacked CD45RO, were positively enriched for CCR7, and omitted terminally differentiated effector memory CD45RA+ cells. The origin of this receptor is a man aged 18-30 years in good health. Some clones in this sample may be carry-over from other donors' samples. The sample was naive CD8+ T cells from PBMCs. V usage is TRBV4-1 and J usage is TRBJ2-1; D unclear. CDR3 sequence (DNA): TGCGCCAGCAGCCATTTGTACACAGCTGAGCAGTTCTTC. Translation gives CASSHLYTAEQFF.